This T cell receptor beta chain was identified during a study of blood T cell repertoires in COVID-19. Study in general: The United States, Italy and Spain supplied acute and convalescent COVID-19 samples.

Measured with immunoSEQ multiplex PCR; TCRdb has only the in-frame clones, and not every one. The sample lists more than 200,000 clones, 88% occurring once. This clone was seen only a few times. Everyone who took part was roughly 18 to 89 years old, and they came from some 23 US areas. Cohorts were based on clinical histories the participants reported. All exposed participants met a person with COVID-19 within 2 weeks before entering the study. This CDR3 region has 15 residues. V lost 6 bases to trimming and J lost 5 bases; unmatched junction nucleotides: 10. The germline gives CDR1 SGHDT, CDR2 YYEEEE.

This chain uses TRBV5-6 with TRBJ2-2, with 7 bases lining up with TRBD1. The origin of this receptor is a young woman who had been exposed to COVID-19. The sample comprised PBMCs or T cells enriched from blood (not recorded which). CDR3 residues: CASKNTPRGTGELFF. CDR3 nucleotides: TGTGCCAGCAAAAACACCCCCAGGGGGACCGGGGAGCTGTTTTTT.